This TCR beta chain was sequenced during a study of shared T cell receptors in the human thymus (dated by TCRdb to about 2021). Regarding the complete study: The study examined how the human thymus generates shared, self-reactive T-cell receptor alpha chains.

Library generation was performed with the immunoSEQ multiplex PCR assay. TCRdb took this table from immuneACCESS and kept in-frame rearrangements with V and J called. Such tables lack part of the clones; where checked against another copy, unresolved V genes explain under half of the gap, and the rest is unexplained. The sample yields some 700,000 clones; 88% were counted once. Clones ranked in the top ten supply 0.0095% to 0.011% of the sample. With regard to this clone: Its antigen has not been determined. No per-base quality is available; no much larger clone lies one base away.

This same sample was also taken into another study, of human thymus T cells. The second study reports: The donors were immunologically healthy infants in Finland who had open corrective cardiac surgery for congenital heart defects. Thymus tissue was obtained as surgical resects removed during corrective cardiac surgery. Biased V and J gene segment usage appeared to be present in both thymic and peripheral blood repertoires. According to the related research, thymic TCR repertoires were highly overlapping among unrelated individuals. The study described the TCR alpha and beta repertoires in eight or nine infant thymus samples and a handful of matching peripheral blood samples. The infant donors were roughly 7 to 244 days old, and the cohort included about 6 males and two females. After being mechanically released from the tissue, thymocytes were kept at -70 degrees C in pellets of 10-30 million cells. A QIAsymphony instrument was used to extract genomic DNA from the frozen cell pellets. The immunoSEQ multiplex PCR assay was used to amplify the TCRB and TCRAD loci from a standardized quantity of quality-controlled genomic DNA. The amplicons covered the V(D)J region and were long enough to include the CDR3 and to identify the V and J genes. The amplicons were sequenced on an Illumina platform via the commercial immunoSEQ service. Primer bias and sequencing errors were corrected using previously described methods, and TCRAD and TCRB definitions followed the IMGT database. Repertoires were analysed with immunoSEQ Analyzer 3.0 and VDJTools, covering basic statistics, V/J segment usage, diversity estimates, rarefaction and pairwise overlap. Diversity was estimated using the Chao1, ChaoE, Efron-Thisted, Shannon and inverse Simpson indices, and was also estimated on datasets down-sampled to the size of the smallest sample. For repertoire overlap, CDR3 nucleotide sequence, V gene and J gene had to match strictly, and clustering was done by Jaccard-based multidimensional scaling. On average, thymus samples gave roughly 800,000 unique TCRB clonotypes, whereas blood samples gave about 84,000.

Source material: thymocytes. The clonotype comes from a boy under two years old with a congenital heart defect. Donor details come from another sample of the same person, matched by shared clones.

Here the CDR3 is given as CASSGGNQPQHF. The nucleotide sequence is given as TGTGCCAGCTCTGGAGGAAATCAGCCCCAGCATTTT. The chain uses TRBV18 and TRBJ1-5; the D segment cannot be called with confidence. V sheds 6 bases and J sheds 4 bases, leaving 7 bases between their ends. The germline V gene sets CDR1 to KGHSH and CDR2 to LQKENI. From its cysteine to its phenylalanine, the CDR3 spans 12 amino acids. Kept here is only the CDR3 DNA, which spans 36 bases and is read in frame from base 1. With the portions outside the CDR3 filled from the reference TRBV18 and TRBJ1-5 genes, the complete variable region becomes NAGVMQNPRHLVRRRGQEARLRCSPMKGHSHVYWYRQLPEEGLKFMVYLQKENIIDESGMPKERFSAEFPKEGPSILRIQQVVRGDSAAYFCASSGGNQPQHFGDGTRLSIL.